The rows below give T cell receptor beta chains drawn from one sample of a study of cytomegalovirus exposure and HLA in healthy donors. Clones were sequenced by immunoSEQ multiplex PCR, and TCRdb holds only the in-frame ones, with some missing. Altogether fewer than 55,000 clones are present, 55% to 80% being singletons, with the ten largest covering less than 25%. The sequenced sample was PBMCs. These TCRs come from a woman aged 45-60 years in good health and CMV-seropositive. Both conserved end residues are part of each CDR3. Size is stated for part of the rows, as once, few or many counts, or as a class when the clone is expanded.

clone size | J gene | V gene | CDR3 protein
. | . | TRBV13 | CASSPGVRSYEQYF
few | TRBJ2-3 | TRBV30 | CAWSVSKRTDTQYF
few | TRBJ1-3 | TRBV10-1 | CASSEIMFGRKGEGSGNTIYF
. | TRBJ1-5 | TRBV28 | CASSPGTSFNQPQHF
. | TRBJ1-4 | TRBV2 | CAVPQVGVEKLFF
. | TRBJ2-4 | TRBV11-2 | CASSPGGGRNIQYF
few | TRBJ2-3 | TRBV4-3 | CASSQRVTSGGSTDTQYF
. | TRBJ2-3 | TRBV13 | CASSLGLSLAGVGTDTQYF
once | TRBJ2-7 | TRBV29-1 | CSVEDWVNGGQYF
once | TRBJ2-3 | TRBV2 | CASPTGPGAKDTQYF
. | TRBJ2-3 | TRBV28 | CASSAGGAGGRDTQYF
. | TRBJ1-1 | TRBV28 | CASSFSGGITEAFF
once | TRBJ2-7 | TRBV15 | CATSALDRGYEQYF
. | TRBJ1-2 | TRBV5-1 | CASSPQGGDGYTF